The rows below give T cell receptor beta chains drawn from one sample of a study of T cell repertoires in cytomegalovirus infection. These TCRs' antigens remain unknown. TCRdb passed the reads through MiXCR, listing each CDR3 protein once. This sample carries 650,000 to 850,000 distinct CDR3 sequences, about 29% of them seen once, and the ten largest clones take less than 15%. The sequences come from cultured CD8+ T cells from PBMCs, collected from culture after CMV antigen stimulation. The receptors stem from a human donor in good health (CMV status not recorded). Some clones in this sample may be carry-over from other donors' samples. Each CDR3 is given with its conserved first and last residue. D genes are given only for firm matches. Clone size is shown for a subset of rows, as once, few, many or a class of expanded clone.

>.|TRBV24-1|TRBJ2-2|few
TGTGCCACCAGTGATTTCAGGGACACCGGGGAGCTGTTTTTT
CATSDFRDTGELFF
>TRBD2|TRBV7-6|TRBJ2-3|few
TGTGCCAGCAGCCGTACTGGCGGGGGGGCAGATACGCAGTATTTT
CASSRTGGGADTQYF
>TRBD1|TRBV12-3/TRBV12-4|TRBJ1-1|.
TGTGCCAGCAGAACAGGGGGCATAGACACTGAAGCTTTCTTT
CASRTGGIDTEAFF
>.|TRBV5-6|TRBJ1-5|many
TGTGCCAGCAGCTTGACAGGGATAACTCAGCCCCAGCATTTT
CASSLTGITQPQHF
>TRBD2|TRBV6-2/TRBV6-3|TRBJ2-2|few
TGTGCCAGCAGCCAAGCGGGGGCTACCGGGGAGCTGTTTTTT
CASSQAGATGELFF
>.|TRBV5-4|TRBJ1-2|.
TGTGCCAGCAGCTTGATCGGGGGAGGTGATGGCTACACCTTC
CASSLIGGGDGYTF
>.|TRBV7-3|TRBJ1-2|many
TGTGCCAGCAGCTTGGGACCAGCAGGCAGGGAGGGAATCTATGGCTACACCTTC
CASSLGPAGREGIYGYTF
>.|TRBV9|TRBJ1-4|.
TGTGCCAGCAGCGTAGGTAGTAGACAGCTTCTGAATGAAAAACTGTTTTTT
CASSVGSRQLLNEKLFF
>.|TRBV15|TRBJ2-3|.
TGTGCCACCAGCAGAGTAGCGGGCACAGATACGCAGTATTTT
CATSRVAGTDTQYF
>.|TRBV4-1|TRBJ1-1|.
TGTGCCAGCAGCCAAGATAGTACAGCCCAAGCTTTCTTT
CASSQDSTAQAFF
>.|TRBV2|TRBJ2-1|few
TGTGCCAGCAGTGATCTGGGGATATCTTACAATGAGCAGTTCTTC
CASSDLGISYNEQFF
>TRBD1|TRBV4-1|TRBJ2-1|few
TGCGCCAGCAGCCAAGAAGGGACAGGGTTCGATGAGCAGTTCTTC
CASSQEGTGFDEQFF
>.|TRBV29-1|TRBJ1-1|few
TGCAGCGTTCTTCGGACCGAAGCTTTCTTT
CSVLRTEAFF
>.|TRBV11-2|TRBJ2-1|few
TGTGCCAGCAGCTTAGACAGGGTATCCTACAATGAGCAGTTCTTC
CASSLDRVSYNEQFF
>.|TRBV29-1|TRBJ1-5|once
TGCAGCGTTGAAGGGCCGAATCAGCCCCAGCATTTT
CSVEGPNQPQHF
>TRBD1|TRBV6-6|TRBJ2-6|.
TGTGCCAGCAGTTACTACTCGACAGGGATCGAGGCCAACGTCCTGACTTTC
CASSYYSTGIEANVLTF
>.|TRBV12-3/TRBV12-4|TRBJ2-1|.
TGTGCCAGCAGCCCTCCAACTAGGGGCTTTGAGCAGTTCTTC
CASSPPTRGFEQFF
>.|TRBV14|TRBJ2-1|.
TGTGCCAGCAGCCTACAACGATACAATGAGCAGTTCTTC
CASSLQRYNEQFF
>.|TRBV5-6|TRBJ2-3|.
TGTGCCAGCAGCTACCGCGGAGGGACAGCTCGCACAGATACGCAGTATTTT
CASSYRGGTARTDTQYF
>TRBD1|TRBV27|TRBJ1-2|.
TGTGCCAGCAGTTTATCGATGGAGGGGGCTGCTGGCTACACCTTC
CASSLSMEGAAGYTF
>.|TRBV7-9|TRBJ1-5|many
TGTGCCAGCAGCCCCCGGGGCAGTCCCAATCAGCCCCAGCATTTT
CASSPRGSPNQPQHF
>.|TRBV6-2/TRBV6-3|TRBJ1-1|.
TGTGCCAGCAGTTACCCTAGCGTCACTGAAGCTTTCTTT
CASSYPSVTEAFF
>.|TRBV7-2|TRBJ2-2|many
TGTGCCAGCAGCTCGAGGGGGGCAATAAAGACCGGGGAGCTGTTTTTT
CASSSRGAIKTGELFF
>TRBD1|TRBV4-3|TRBJ1-2|few
TGCGCCAGCAGCCAAGATCGGGACAGGGGACGCCTCTACACCTTC
CASSQDRDRGRLYTF
>.|TRBV15|TRBJ2-5|.
TGTGCCACCTGGGGGCCGCCGACGGAGACCCAGTACTTC
CATWGPPTETQYF
>TRBD1|TRBV20-1|TRBJ1-1|once
TGCAGTGCTAAATCTCCGACAGGGATGAACACTGAAGCTTTCTTT
CSAKSPTGMNTEAFF
>.|TRBV25-1|TRBJ2-5|.
TGTGCCAGCAGTGAATATGACAGAAATTACCAAGAGACCCAGTACTTC
CASSEYDRNYQETQYF
>TRBD2|TRBV7-2|TRBJ2-3|many
TGTGCCAGCAGCTGGGGCGGGGGTACCACAGATACGCAGTATTTT
CASSWGGGTTDTQYF
>.|TRBV28|TRBJ2-3|.
TGTGCCAGCACATTAGGGTGGAGCACAGATACGCAGTATTTT
CASTLGWSTDTQYF
>.|TRBV10-3|TRBJ2-7|few
TGTGCCATCAGTGACTCGGAGTACGAGCAGTACTTC
CAISDSEYEQYF
>.|TRBV9|TRBJ2-3|few
TGTGCCAGCAGCGTAGAAATTCCAGATACGCAGTATTTT
CASSVEIPDTQYF
>TRBD1|TRBV7-9|TRBJ2-4|few
TGTGCCAGCAGCTGGGACAGTAGTATCGCCAAAAACATTCAGTACTTC
CASSWDSSIAKNIQYF
>.|TRBV5-4|TRBJ1-6|.
TGTGCCAGCAGCTTGCAGGGGATGAGTTCACCCCTCCACTTT
CASSLQGMSSPLHF
>.|TRBV14|TRBJ1-2|.
TGTGCCAGCAGCCAAGTTGAGGGTCGTACCTATGGCTACACCTTC
CASSQVEGRTYGYTF
>TRBD1|TRBV12-3/TRBV12-4|TRBJ1-2|few
TGTGCCAGCAGCCTCACAGGGGGCAGCGATGGCTACACCTTC
CASSLTGGSDGYTF
>TRBD2|TRBV27|TRBJ2-7|.
TGTGCCAGCAGAAAAGCGGGGGTACGAGGGCAGTACTTC
CASRKAGVRGQYF
>.|TRBV4-1|TRBJ1-1|.
TGCGCCAGCAGCCAAGACGATTCGTATGCTGAAGCTTTCTTT
CASSQDDSYAEAFF
>.|TRBV5-1|TRBJ2-6|.
TGCGCCAGCAGCTGGCTGGACAGTAACGTCCTGACTTTC
CASSWLDSNVLTF
>TRBD1|TRBV18|TRBJ1-5|.
TGTGCCAGCTCACCAGACAGGGGAAGCAATCAGCCCCAGCATTTT
CASSPDRGSNQPQHF
>.|TRBV7-9|TRBJ2-5|.
TGTGCCAGCAGCTTACTCCACCTGGGGGGCCTACAAGAGACCCAGTACTTC
CASSLLHLGGLQETQYF
>.|TRBV27|TRBJ1-5|.
TGTGCCAGCAGTTGGGGCGGGGGATACCCCCAGCATTTT
CASSWGGGYPQHF
>.|TRBV18|TRBJ2-7|.
TGTGCCAGCTCACCACCAGAACAGACATACGAGCAGTACTTC
CASSPPEQTYEQYF
>TRBD1|TRBV19|TRBJ1-1|.
TGTGCCAGTAGGAGCTTCAACAGGGGGATCACTGAAGCTTTCTTT
CASRSFNRGITEAFF
>.|TRBV12-3/TRBV12-4|TRBJ2-1|few
TGTGCCAGCAGACCCCGAGAGTGGGGCTCCTACAATGAGCAGTTCTTC
CASRPREWGSYNEQFF
>TRBD1|TRBV5-7|TRBJ2-2|few
TGTGCCAGCAGCTTGCGTCGGAACAGGGGGCTCTCGAACACCGGGGAGCTGTTTTTT
CASSLRRNRGLSNTGELFF
>.|TRBV12-3/TRBV12-4|TRBJ2-3|many
TGTGCCAGCAGTTTGGTAGGGGGAGATACGCAGTATTTT
CASSLVGGDTQYF
>.|TRBV27|TRBJ1-2|many
TGTGCCAGCAGTTTAAAGGGCAGGGTCTATGGCTACACCTTC
CASSLKGRVYGYTF
>TRBD2|TRBV7-8|TRBJ2-5|few
TGTGCCAGCAGCTTAGCGCGTAGTAGCGGGGTGACCCAAGAGACCCAGTACTTC
CASSLARSSGVTQETQYF
>TRBD1|TRBV11-2|TRBJ2-1|many
TGTGCCAGCAGCCTCGGACAGGGCCGGAATGAGCAGTTCTTC
CASSLGQGRNEQFF
>.|TRBV7-2|TRBJ1-6|many
TGTGCCAGCAGCCCCGCCGACGGAGCAGGTTCACCCCTCCACTTT
CASSPADGAGSPLHF
>.|TRBV4-3|TRBJ2-3|few
TGCGCCAGCAGCCAAGATACCCCGGGGGATACGCAGTATTTT
CASSQDTPGDTQYF
>TRBD1|TRBV7-9|TRBJ2-7|many
TGTGCCAGCAACAAGATTAAGGACAGGGCCGAGTACGAGCAGTACTTC
CASNKIKDRAEYEQYF
>TRBD1|TRBV5-1|TRBJ1-2|.
TGCGCCAGCAGCTTCCGGGACAGGGGATACACCTTC
CASSFRDRGYTF
>.|TRBV4-1|TRBJ1-1|few
TGCGCCAGCAGCCAAGGGGGGGACATGAACACTGAAGCTTTCTTT
CASSQGGDMNTEAFF
>.|TRBV20-1|TRBJ1-1|few
TGCAGTGCTCACCTTCTGGAGAGGAGGGACACTGAAGCTTTCTTT
CSAHLLERRDTEAFF
>TRBD1|TRBV7-2|TRBJ2-1|many
TGTGCCAGCAGCTTAGACTGGGACAGAAATGAGCAGTTCTTC
CASSLDWDRNEQFF
>TRBD1|TRBV6-2/TRBV6-3|TRBJ2-5|.
TGTGCCAGCAGTTACCCCGGGGGACAGGCGGTGGAGACCCAGTACTTC
CASSYPGGQAVETQYF
>TRBD1|TRBV6-1|TRBJ2-1|many
TGTGCCAGCAGACTTGACAGGGGGTCCTACAATGAGCAGTTCTTC
CASRLDRGSYNEQFF